The sequence of this T cell receptor beta chain was determined in a study of untreated major depressive disorder. Study-wide points: TRBV25-01 and TRBV02-01 followed the flow pattern without significance. Compared with controls, depressed patients showed more TRBV05-01 (Vbeta 5.1) usage in CD4+ T cells.

Produced via immunoSEQ multiplex PCR; TCRdb's table is partial and in-frame only. The sample shows approximately 15,000 clones, around nine tenths of them seen only once. Roughly 30 ml of peripheral blood was collected per donor. The germline CDR1 and CDR2 sequences are LGHNA and YSLEER. Trimming stripped 3 bases from V and 8 bases from J, with 17 bases between. The CDR3 sequence is 15 residues long. In regard to this clone: Its antigen remains unknown.

The chain uses TRBV4-3 and TRBJ2-1; D might be TRBD2 (7 bases). The sequence derives from a woman aged 30 to 39 with major depressive disorder. The source material was CD4+ T cells from PBMCs. CDR3 residues: CASSHGRRGADEQFF. DNA of the CDR3: TGCGCCAGCAGCCACGGGAGGAGGGGGGCGGATGAGCAGTTCTTC.